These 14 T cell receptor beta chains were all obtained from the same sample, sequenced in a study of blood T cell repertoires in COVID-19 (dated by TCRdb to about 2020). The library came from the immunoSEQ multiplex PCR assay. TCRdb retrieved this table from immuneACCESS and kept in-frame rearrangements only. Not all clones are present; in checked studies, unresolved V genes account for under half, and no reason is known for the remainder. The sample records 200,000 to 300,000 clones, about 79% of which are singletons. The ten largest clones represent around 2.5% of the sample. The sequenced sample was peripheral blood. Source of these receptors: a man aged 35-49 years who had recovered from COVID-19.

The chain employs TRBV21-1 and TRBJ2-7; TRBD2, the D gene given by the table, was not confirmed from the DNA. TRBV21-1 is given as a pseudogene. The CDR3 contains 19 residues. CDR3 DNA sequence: TGTGCCAGCAGCAAAGGACGGGGCGGGGAGGCACAATTGTGTCACGAGCAGTACTTC. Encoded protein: CASSKGRGGEAQLCHEQYF.

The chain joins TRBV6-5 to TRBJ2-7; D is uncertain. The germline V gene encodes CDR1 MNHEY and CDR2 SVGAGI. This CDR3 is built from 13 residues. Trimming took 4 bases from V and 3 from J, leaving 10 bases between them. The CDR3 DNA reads TGTGCCAGCAGTTTAGGCAGGAACTACGAGCAGTACTTC. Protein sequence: CASSLGRNYEQYF.

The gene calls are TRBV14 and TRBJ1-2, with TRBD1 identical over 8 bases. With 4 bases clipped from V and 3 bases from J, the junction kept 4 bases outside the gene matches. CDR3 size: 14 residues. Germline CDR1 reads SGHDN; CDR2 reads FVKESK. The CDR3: CASSLQGGDYGYTF. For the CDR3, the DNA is TGTGCCAGCAGCCTACAGGGGGGGGACTATGGCTACACCTTC.

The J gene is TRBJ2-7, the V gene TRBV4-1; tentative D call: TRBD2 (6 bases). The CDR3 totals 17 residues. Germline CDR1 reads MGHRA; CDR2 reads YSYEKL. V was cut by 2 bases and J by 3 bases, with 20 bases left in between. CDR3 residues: CASSQLEGQGLFYEQYF. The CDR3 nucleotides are TGCGCCAGCAGCCAACTGGAGGGCCAGGGCTTATTCTACGAGCAGTACTTC.

The CDR3 here is CASSERDSRTF. The CDR3 DNA follows: TGTGCCAGCAGTGAGAGGGACAGCCGCACCTTC. J is TRBJ1-2 and V is TRBV2; 7 bases align to TRBD1. With V trimmed by 3 bases and J by 13 bases, 5 bases remained unmatched. The germline V gene encodes CDR1 SNHLY and CDR2 FYNNEI. The CDR3 covers 11 residues.

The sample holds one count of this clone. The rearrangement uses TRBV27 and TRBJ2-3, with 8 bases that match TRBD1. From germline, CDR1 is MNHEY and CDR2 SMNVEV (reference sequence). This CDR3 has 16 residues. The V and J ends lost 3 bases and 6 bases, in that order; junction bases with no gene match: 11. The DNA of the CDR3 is TGTGCCAGCAGTTTTGAGGCGGCAGGGGGCGCGGATACGCAGTATTTT. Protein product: CASSFEAAGGADTQYF.

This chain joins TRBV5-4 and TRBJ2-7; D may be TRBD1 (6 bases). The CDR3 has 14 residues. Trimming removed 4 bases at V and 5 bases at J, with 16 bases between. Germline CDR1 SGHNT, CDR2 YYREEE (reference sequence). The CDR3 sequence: CASSARTVADEQYF. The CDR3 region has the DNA TGTGCCAGCAGCGCCCGGACAGTAGCCGACGAGCAGTACTTC. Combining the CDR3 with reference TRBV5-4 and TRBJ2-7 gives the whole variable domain ETGVTQSPTHLIKTRGQQVTLRCSSQSGHNTVSWYQQALGQGPQFIFQYYREEENGRGNFPPRFSGLQFPNYSSELNVNALELDDSALYLCASSARTVADEQYFGPGTRLTVT.

The CDR3 region has the DNA TGCGCCAGCAGCCAAGATACAGGGTGGGGCTACACCTTC. Its translation is CASSQDTGWGYTF. The chain employs TRBV4-1 and TRBJ1-2; tentatively, D is TRBD1 (6 bases). Germline CDR1 is MGHRA and CDR2 is YSYEKL. V dropped 0 bases and J dropped 8 bases, with 10 bases sitting between them. The length of the CDR3 is 13 residues.

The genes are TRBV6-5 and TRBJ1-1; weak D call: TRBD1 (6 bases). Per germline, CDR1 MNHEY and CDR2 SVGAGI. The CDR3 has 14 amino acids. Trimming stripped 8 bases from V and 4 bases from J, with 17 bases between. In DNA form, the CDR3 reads TGTGCCAGCGAAGGGATAGTAGGGGGCACTGAAGCTTTCTTT. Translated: CASEGIVGGTEAFF.

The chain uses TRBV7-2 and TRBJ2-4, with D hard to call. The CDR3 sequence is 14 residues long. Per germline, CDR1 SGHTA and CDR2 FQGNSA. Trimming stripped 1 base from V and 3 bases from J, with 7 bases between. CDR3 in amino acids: CASSLVLGKNIQYF. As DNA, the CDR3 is TGTGCCAGCAGCTTAGTCCTAGGCAAAAACATTCAGTACTTC.

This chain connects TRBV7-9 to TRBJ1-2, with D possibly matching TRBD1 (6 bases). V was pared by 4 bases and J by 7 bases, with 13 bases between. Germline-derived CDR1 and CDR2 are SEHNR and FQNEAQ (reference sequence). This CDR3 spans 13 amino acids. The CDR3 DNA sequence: TGTGCCAGCAGCTCTGGACAGTCGGGTGGCTACACCTTC. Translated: CASSSGQSGGYTF.

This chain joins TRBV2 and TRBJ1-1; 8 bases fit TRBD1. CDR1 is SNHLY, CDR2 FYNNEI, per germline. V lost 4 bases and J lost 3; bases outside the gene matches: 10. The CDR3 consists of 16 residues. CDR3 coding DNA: TGTGCCAGCAGTGGAATCCGGGCGACAGGGGACACTGAAGCTTTCTTT. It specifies CASSGIRATGDTEAFF.

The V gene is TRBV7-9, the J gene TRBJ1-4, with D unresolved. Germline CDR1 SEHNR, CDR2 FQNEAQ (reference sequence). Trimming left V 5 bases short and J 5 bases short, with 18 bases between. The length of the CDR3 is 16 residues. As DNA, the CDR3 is TGTGCCAGCAGCCTGAGACCGGGGATCGGCAATGAAAAACTGTTTTTT. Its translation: CASSLRPGIGNEKLFF.

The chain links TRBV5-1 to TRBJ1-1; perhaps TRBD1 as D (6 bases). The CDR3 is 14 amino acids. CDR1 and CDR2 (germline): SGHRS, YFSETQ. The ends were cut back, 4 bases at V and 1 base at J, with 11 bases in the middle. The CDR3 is CASSAGATNTEAFF. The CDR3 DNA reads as TGCGCCAGCAGCGCAGGGGCGACGAACACTGAAGCTTTCTTT. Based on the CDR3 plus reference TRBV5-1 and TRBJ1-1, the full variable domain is KAGVTQTPRYLIKTRGQQVTLSCSPISGHRSVSWYQQTPGQGLQFLFEYFSETQRNKGNFPGRFSGRQFSNSRSEMNVSTLELGDSALYLCASSAGATNTEAFFGQGTRLTVV.